Below, 5 T cell receptor beta chains from the same sample are listed, as sequenced in a study of identifying expanded T cells in peripheral blood. Clones were read by immunoSEQ multiplex PCR, and TCRdb kept only the in-frame ones, dropping some. This sample has about 130,000 clones, with 75% to 90% found just once. The sample was blood. The receptors shown here come from a person between 18 and 75 years old in good health.

The gene calls are TRBV7-8 and TRBJ1-3; 7 nucleotides agree with TRBD1. Germline V lookup: CDR1 SGHVS, CDR2 FQNEAQ. The CDR3 is 17 residues long. Trimming cost V 3 bases and J 1 base; bases outside gene matches: 9. CDR3 sequence: CASSFGTAGGSGNTIYF. CDR3 bases: TGTGCCAGCAGCTTCGGGACAGCCGGCGGGTCTGGAAACACCATATATTTT.

The rearrangement uses TRBV19 and TRBJ1-4, with TRBD1 matching over 9 bases. The CDR3 is 14 residues long. Germline CDR1 and CDR2: LNHDA and SQIVND (reference sequence). Germline trimming cut 6 bases from V and 8 bases from J; bases unmatched to any gene: 7. The CDR3 loop is CASREQGAEEKLFF. The CDR3 nucleotides are TGTGCCAGTAGGGAACAGGGGGCCGAAGAAAAACTGTTTTTT.

The chain links TRBV5-6 to TRBJ2-5; D gene ambiguous. Per the germline V gene, CDR1 is SGHDT and CDR2 is YYEEEE. The ends were cut back, 4 bases at V and 4 bases at J, with 8 bases in the middle. The CDR3 consists of 12 residues. The DNA for the CDR3 is TGTGCCAGCAGCGCGAACCTAGAGACCCAGTACTTC. This gives the protein CASSANLETQYF.

The gene calls are TRBV29-1 and TRBJ2-1; unclear D gene. V lost 0 bases, J lost 8 bases, and 11 bases lay in between. The germline CDR1 and CDR2 sequences are SQVTM and ANQGSEA. This CDR3 spans 13 amino acids. The CDR3 loop reads CSVEDLRFYEQFF. CDR3 DNA sequence: TGCAGCGTTGAAGATCTCCGTTTCTATGAGCAGTTCTTC.

The rearrangement joins TRBV5-5 to TRBJ2-1; D is ambiguous. The CDR3 extends over 17 amino acids. Per germline, CDR1 SGHKS and CDR2 YYEKEE (reference sequence). V gave up 2 bases and J gave up 0 bases, with 15 bases separating them. The DNA of the CDR3 is TGTGCCAGCAGCTTCCCGCGGTCAGTAGGCTCCTACAATGAGCAGTTCTTC. It is translated as CASSFPRSVGSYNEQFF.